Listed here are 22 T cell receptor beta chains from one sample, sequenced in a study of OX40 agonist ivuxolimab in advanced cancers. The library came from the immunoSEQ multiplex PCR assay. TCRdb limited this immuneACCESS table to in-frame rearrangements with V and J called. A share of clones is missing; checked studies link under half to unresolved V genes, and the rest is unexplained. For this sample the table gives around 76,000 clones, of which 85% to 90% were detected only once. The ten largest clones capture 0.45% to 0.7% of the sample. This material consisted of CD4+ or CD8+ T cells sorted from blood, taken in a trial of the OX40 agonist ivuxolimab. These receptors originate from an adult with an advanced solid tumor such as melanoma, head and neck, liver or kidney cancer.

This sequence joins TRBV20-1 and TRBJ1-1; D perhaps matches TRBD1 (6 bases). CDR3 length: 11 residues. In germline, CDR1 is DFQATT, CDR2 SNEGSKA (reference sequence). The CDR3, as DNA: TGCAGAGGACAGATGAACACTGAAGCTTTCTTT. It encodes CRGQMNTEAFF.

The chain has TRBV18 and TRBJ2-3; D may be TRBD1 (6 bases). Trimming left V 5 bases short and J 1 base short, with 13 bases between. Germline-derived CDR1 and CDR2 are KGHSH and LQKENI. The CDR3 spans 15 residues. This CDR3 is CASSYRDTRTDTQYF. The CDR3 coding sequence is TGTGCCAGCTCATATCGGGACACCCGCACAGATACGCAGTATTTT. Using reference TRBV18 and TRBJ2-3 for the parts outside the CDR3, the full variable domain is NAGVMQNPRHLVRRRGQEARLRCSPMKGHSHVYWYRQLPEEGLKFMVYLQKENIIDESGMPKERFSAEFPKEGPSILRIQQVVRGDSAAYFCASSYRDTRTDTQYFGPGTRLTVL.

This chain uses TRBV28 with TRBJ2-3; possibly TRBD1 or TRBD2 for D (6 bases each). The germline V gene encodes CDR1 MDHEN and CDR2 SYDVKM. This CDR3 region has 13 residues. With 8 bases removed from V and 6 bases from J, the gap between germline ends came to 15 bases. The CDR3 loop is CASAEGGQDTQYF. DNA of the CDR3: TGTGCCAGCGCTGAAGGGGGGCAGGATACGCAGTATTTT. Variable domain in full (rest from reference TRBV28 and TRBJ2-3): DVKVTQSSRYLVKRTGEKVFLECVQDMDHENMFWYRQDPGLGLRLIYFSYDVKMKEKGDIPEGYSVSREKKERFSLILESASTNQTSMYLCASAEGGQDTQYFGPGTRLTVL.

The gene calls are TRBV2 and TRBJ1-5; 7 bases map to TRBD1. The CDR3 length is 15 residues. The germline V gene has CDR1 SNHLY and CDR2 FYNNEI. V lost 5 bases, J lost 5 bases, and 9 bases stayed unmatched. The CDR3 sequence: CASSFSTGTDQPQHF. CDR3 DNA sequence: TGTGCCAGCAGTTTTTCGACAGGGACCGATCAGCCCCAGCATTTT. Based on the CDR3 plus reference TRBV2 and TRBJ1-5, the full variable domain is EPEVTQTPSHQVTQMGQEVILRCVPISNHLYFYWYRQILGQKVEFLVSFYNNEISEKSEIFDDQFSVERPDGSNFTLKIRSTKLEDSAMYFCASSFSTGTDQPQHFGDGTRLSIL.

V usage is TRBV6-6 and J usage is TRBJ2-1; D unresolved. CDR1 and CDR2 from the germline V gene are MNHNY and SVGAGI (reference sequence). The CDR3 spans 14 residues. V was shortened by 0 bases and J by 2 bases, with 5 bases between the two germline ends. CDR3 sequence (DNA): TGTGCCAGCAGTTACTCACGCACCTACAATGAGCAGTTCTTC. Translated, it gives CASSYSRTYNEQFF.

The chain has TRBV7-2 and TRBJ2-6, with 7 bases that match TRBD2. The junction had 2 bases not matched to a gene; V was cut back by 0 bases and J by 3 bases. This CDR3 is 16 amino acids long. The germline V gene has CDR1 SGHTA and CDR2 FQGNSA. CDR3 sequence: CASSLAGRSGANVLTF. The DNA of the CDR3 is TGTGCCAGCAGCTTAGCCGGGAGGAGTGGGGCCAACGTCCTGACTTTC.

The V call is TRBV5-1, the J call TRBJ1-4, with a tentative D call TRBD1 (6 bases). Trimming pared 3 bases from V and 4 bases from J, leaving 10 bases between. This CDR3 region has 14 residues. CDR1 is SGHRS and CDR2 is YFSETQ in the germline V gene. CDR3 region: CASSYRAHNEKLFF. The CDR3, as DNA: TGCGCCAGCAGCTACAGGGCCCATAATGAAAAACTGTTTTTT. The full variable domain, rest sourced from reference TRBV5-1 and TRBJ1-4, is KAGVTQTPRYLIKTRGQQVTLSCSPISGHRSVSWYQQTPGQGLQFLFEYFSETQRNKGNFPGRFSGRQFSNSRSEMNVSTLELGDSALYLCASSYRAHNEKLFFGSGTQLSVL.

The V and J genes are TRBV18 and TRBJ2-3, with TRBD1 identical over 10 bases. Germline V gene lookup returns CDR1 KGHSH and CDR2 LQKENI. Germline trimming cut 3 bases from V and 5 bases from J; bases unmatched to any gene: 2. The CDR3 has 14 amino acids. The DNA for the CDR3 is TGTGCCAGCTCACCGGGACAGGGGATAGATACGCAGTATTTT. This encodes CASSPGQGIDTQYF.

The chain recombines TRBV6-1 with TRBJ1-2; D gene uncertain. The CDR3 sequence is 14 residues long. V lost 3 bases to trimming and J lost 3 bases, with 11 bases between them. From germline, CDR1 is MNHNS and CDR2 SASEGT. The chain's CDR3 is CASSEITADYGYTF. CDR3 nucleotides: TGTGCCAGCAGTGAGATTACAGCTGACTATGGCTACACCTTC.

The chain joins TRBV19 to TRBJ2-1; D unclear. V was cut by 9 bases and J by 3 bases, with 12 bases left in between. The CDR3 sequence is 13 residues long. CDR1 LNHDA and CDR2 SQIVND come from the germline V gene (reference sequence). The CDR3 DNA sequence: TGTGCCAGCTCTTTGAGCCGCTACAATGAGCAGTTCTTC. Protein product: CASSLSRYNEQFF.

The rearrangement uses TRBV18 and TRBJ2-1; D remains unclear. This CDR3 comprises 11 residues. The germline gives CDR1 KGHSH, CDR2 LQKENI. V lost 4 bases to trimming and J lost 5 bases, with 3 bases between them. CDR3 nucleotides: TGTGCCAGCTCACGGGACAATGAGCAGTTCTTC. Translated: CASSRDNEQFF. Using reference TRBV18 and TRBJ2-1 for the parts outside the CDR3, the full variable domain is NAGVMQNPRHLVRRRGQEARLRCSPMKGHSHVYWYRQLPEEGLKFMVYLQKENIIDESGMPKERFSAEFPKEGPSILRIQQVVRGDSAAYFCASSRDNEQFFGPGTRLTVL.

V usage is TRBV5-1 and J usage is TRBJ2-3; 7 bases are shared with TRBD1. CDR3 length equals 14 residues. Per the germline V gene, CDR1 is SGHRS and CDR2 is YFSETQ. V was clipped by 5 bases and J by 4 bases; unmatched bases: 7. In nucleotides, the CDR3 is TGCGCCAGCAGAAACAGGGGTTTGGCAGATACGCAGTATTTT. It encodes CASRNRGLADTQYF.

The chain couples TRBV19 to TRBJ1-1; TRBD1 agrees at 10 bases. V was clipped by 7 bases and J by 4 bases; unmatched bases: 12. This CDR3 has 16 amino acids. CDR1 is LNHDA and CDR2 is SQIVND in the germline V gene (reference sequence). The DNA for the CDR3 is TGTGCCAGTACCAACGACAGGGGGCGCCCGGGCACTGAAGCTTTCTTT. Its translation: CASTNDRGRPGTEAFF.

V usage is TRBV4-1 and J usage is TRBJ1-2; 9 bases agree with TRBD1. Trimming at V came to 5 bases and at J to 9 bases, leaving 13 bases not matched to a gene. The germline V gene has CDR1 MGHRA and CDR2 YSYEKL. The CDR3 totals 15 residues. The CDR3 region has the DNA TGCGCCAGCAGCGAATTGCCGGGACAGGGTGGGCGCTACACCTTC. Its protein product is CASSELPGQGGRYTF.

The genes are TRBV5-1 and TRBJ2-2; D possibly corresponds to TRBD2 (6 bases). Between the trimmed V and J ends, which lost 1 base and 1 base, there was a span of 11 bases. This CDR3 is built from 16 residues. Germline V lookup: CDR1 SGHRS, CDR2 YFSETQ. For the CDR3, the DNA is TGCGCCAGCAGCTTGCGGCTAGCGATGAACACCGGGGAGCTGTTTTTT. As protein: CASSLRLAMNTGELFF.

The CDR3 is CASSLVGGTGRLDGYTF. As DNA, the CDR3 is TGTGCCAGCAGCTTAGTAGGAGGGACAGGGAGGTTGGATGGCTACACCTTC. The rearrangement links TRBV7-2 to TRBJ1-2; TRBD1 agrees at 9 bases. V dropped 1 base and J dropped 6; count of bases not matched to a gene: 12. Germline assignment: CDR1 SGHTA and CDR2 FQGNSA. The length of the CDR3 is 17 residues.

This chain connects TRBV25-1 to TRBJ1-2; unclear D gene. Germline V CDR1 and CDR2: MGHDK, SYGVNS. The CDR3 is made up of 17 amino acids. The V end lost 1 base, the J end lost 4 bases, and 19 bases lay between the germline ends. The CDR3 DNA follows: TGTGCCAGCAGTGAATGGGAGGCGTCCCTTTCGTTCTATGGCTACACCTTC. This codes for CASSEWEASLSFYGYTF.

The V call is TRBV7-2, the J call TRBJ2-7; a possible D gene is TRBD1 (8 bases). The V end lost 2 bases, the J end lost 1 base, and 15 bases lay between the germline ends. CDR3 length: 16 amino acids. Germline CDR1 SGHTA, CDR2 FQGNSA. CDR3 nucleotides: TGTGCCAGCAGCTTATCAGCGGGACAGGTTTCCTACGAGCAGTACTTC. Its translation: CASSLSAGQVSYEQYF.

CDR3 residues: CASSSGRVNYGYTF. CDR3 nucleotide sequence: TGTGCCAGCAGCTCCGGCAGGGTTAACTATGGCTACACCTTC. The rearrangement joins TRBV5-4 to TRBJ1-2; D perhaps matches TRBD1 (5 bases). The CDR3 is 14 residues long. V was pared by 3 bases and J by 1 base, with 10 bases between. Germline V gene lookup returns CDR1 SGHNT and CDR2 YYREEE (reference sequence). Based on the CDR3 plus reference TRBV5-4 and TRBJ1-2, the full variable domain is ETGVTQSPTHLIKTRGQQVTLRCSSQSGHNTVSWYQQALGQGPQFIFQYYREEENGRGNFPPRFSGLQFPNYSSELNVNALELDDSALYLCASSSGRVNYGYTFGSGTRLTVV.

The V and J genes are TRBV29-1 and TRBJ1-2, with 7 nucleotides matching TRBD1. The CDR3 loop spans 13 amino acids. Germline V CDR1 and CDR2: SQVTM, ANQGSEA. The ends lost 3 bases at V and 7 bases at J; junction bases unmatched: 8. This chain's CDR3 is CSVDSGGRSGYTF. The CDR3 region has the DNA TGCAGCGTTGACTCAGGGGGGCGGAGTGGCTACACCTTC.

The V and J genes are TRBV4-3 and TRBJ2-5; 7 bases match TRBD2. CDR3 size: 15 residues. Germline V lookup: CDR1 LGHNA, CDR2 YSLEER. V was clipped by 0 bases and J by 4 bases; unmatched bases: 5. As DNA, the CDR3 is TGCGCCAGCAGCCAAGAGACTAGCTTTAGAGAGACCCAGTACTTC. Encoded protein: CASSQETSFRETQYF.

The J gene is TRBJ2-2, the V gene TRBV11-2; TRBD2 might be the D (5 bases). This CDR3 comprises 15 residues. In germline, CDR1 is SGHAT, CDR2 FQNNGV. Trimming took off 5 bases at V and 0 bases at J, with 10 bases between the two ends. CDR3 in amino acids: CASSATRSNTGELFF. The CDR3 DNA follows: TGTGCCAGCAGCGCCACTAGATCGAACACCGGGGAGCTGTTTTTT.